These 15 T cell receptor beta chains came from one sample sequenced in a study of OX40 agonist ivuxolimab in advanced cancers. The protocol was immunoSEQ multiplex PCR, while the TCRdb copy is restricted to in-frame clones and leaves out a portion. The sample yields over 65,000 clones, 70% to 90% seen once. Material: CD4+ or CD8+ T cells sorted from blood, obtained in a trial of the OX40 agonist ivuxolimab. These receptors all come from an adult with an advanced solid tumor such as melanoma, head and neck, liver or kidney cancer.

The CDR3 region is CASSLESSYNEQFF. The CDR3 bases are TGCGCCAGCAGCTTAGAGAGCTCCTACAATGAGCAGTTCTTC. This chain links TRBV5-1 with TRBJ2-1; no firm D call. The CDR3 is 14 amino acids. The V and J ends lost 2 bases and 0 bases respectively, with 6 bases between them. Germline V gene data show CDR1 as SGHRS and CDR2 as YFSETQ.

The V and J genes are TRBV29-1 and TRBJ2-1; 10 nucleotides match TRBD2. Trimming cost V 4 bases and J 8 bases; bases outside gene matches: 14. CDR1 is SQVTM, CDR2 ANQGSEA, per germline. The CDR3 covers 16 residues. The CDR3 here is CSVGGLGLAGVHEQFF. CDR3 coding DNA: TGCAGCGTTGGGGGGTTGGGCCTAGCGGGAGTCCATGAGCAGTTCTTC.

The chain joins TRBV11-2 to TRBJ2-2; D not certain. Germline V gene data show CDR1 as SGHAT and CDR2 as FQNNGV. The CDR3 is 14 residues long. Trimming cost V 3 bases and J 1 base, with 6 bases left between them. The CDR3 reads CASSFEGNTGELFF. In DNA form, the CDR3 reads TGTGCCAGCAGCTTCGAAGGGAACACCGGGGAGCTGTTTTTT.

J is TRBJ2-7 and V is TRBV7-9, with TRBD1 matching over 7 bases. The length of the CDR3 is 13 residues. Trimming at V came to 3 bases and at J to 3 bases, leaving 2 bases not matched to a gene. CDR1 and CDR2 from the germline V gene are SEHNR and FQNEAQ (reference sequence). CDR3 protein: CASSFTGVYEQYF. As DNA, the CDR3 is TGTGCCAGCAGCTTCACAGGGGTCTACGAGCAGTACTTC.

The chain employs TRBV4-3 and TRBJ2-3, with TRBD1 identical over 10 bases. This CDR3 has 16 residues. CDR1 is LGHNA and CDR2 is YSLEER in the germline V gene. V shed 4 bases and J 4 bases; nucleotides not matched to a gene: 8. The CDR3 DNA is TGCGCCAGCAGCCGAGACGGACAGGGGGGGCCAGATACGCAGTATTTT. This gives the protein CASSRDGQGGPDTQYF.

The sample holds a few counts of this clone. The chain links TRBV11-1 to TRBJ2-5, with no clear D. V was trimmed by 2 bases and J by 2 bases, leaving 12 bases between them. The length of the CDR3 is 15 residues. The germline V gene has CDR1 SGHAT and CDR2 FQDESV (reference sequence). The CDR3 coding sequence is TGTGCCAGCAGCTTACACCTCTCCGGTCAAGAGACCCAGTACTTC. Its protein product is CASSLHLSGQETQYF.

The CDR3 DNA sequence: TGCGCCAGCGGGGGTAAGACTAGCACAGATACGCAGTATTTT. Its translation is CASGGKTSTDTQYF. J is TRBJ2-3 and V is TRBV4-1; possibly TRBD1 or TRBD2 for D (5 bases each). V was shortened by 8 bases and J by 0 bases, with 12 bases between the two germline ends. The CDR3 spans 14 residues. Germline values: CDR1 MGHRA, CDR2 YSYEKL.

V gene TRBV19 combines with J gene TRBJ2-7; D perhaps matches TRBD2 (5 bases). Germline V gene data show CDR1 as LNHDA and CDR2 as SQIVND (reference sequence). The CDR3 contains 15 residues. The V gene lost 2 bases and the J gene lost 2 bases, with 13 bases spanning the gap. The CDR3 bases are TGTGCCAGTAGTATAAGGACTTCGACCACCTACGAGCAGTACTTC. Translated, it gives CASSIRTSTTYEQYF.

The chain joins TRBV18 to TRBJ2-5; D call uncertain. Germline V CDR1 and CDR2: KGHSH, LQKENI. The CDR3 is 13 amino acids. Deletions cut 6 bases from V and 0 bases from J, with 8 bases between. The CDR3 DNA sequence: TGTGCCAGCTCCTTAAGGGACCAAGAGACCCAGTACTTC. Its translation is CASSLRDQETQYF.

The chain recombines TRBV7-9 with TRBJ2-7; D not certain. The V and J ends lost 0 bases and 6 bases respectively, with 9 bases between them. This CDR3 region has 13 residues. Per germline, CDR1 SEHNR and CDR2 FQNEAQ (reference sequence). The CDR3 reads CASSLASLVEQYF. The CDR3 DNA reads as TGTGCCAGCAGCTTAGCGTCTTTAGTCGAGCAGTACTTC.

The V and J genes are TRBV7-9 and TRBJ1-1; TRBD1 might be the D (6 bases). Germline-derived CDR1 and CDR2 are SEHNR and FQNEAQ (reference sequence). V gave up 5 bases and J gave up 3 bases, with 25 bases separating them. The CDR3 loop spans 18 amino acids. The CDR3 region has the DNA TGTGCCAGCAGCCTCGGGCAGGGGTACAGCGTTGGGGACACTGAAGCTTTCTTT. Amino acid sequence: CASSLGQGYSVGDTEAFF. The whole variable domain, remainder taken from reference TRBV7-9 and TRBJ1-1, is DTGVSQNPRHKITKRGQNVTFRCDPISEHNRLYWYRQTLGQGPEFLTYFQNEAQLEKSRLLSDRFSAERPKGSFSTLEIQRTEQGDSAMYLCASSLGQGYSVGDTEAFFGQGTRLTVV.

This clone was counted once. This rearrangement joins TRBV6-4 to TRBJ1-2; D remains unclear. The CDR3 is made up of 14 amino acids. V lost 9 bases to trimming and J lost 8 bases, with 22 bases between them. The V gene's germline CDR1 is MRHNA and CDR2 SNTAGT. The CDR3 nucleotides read TGTGCCAGTGGGTATGGTGGGAGGGCGGGCGGCTACACCTTC. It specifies CASGYGGRAGGYTF.

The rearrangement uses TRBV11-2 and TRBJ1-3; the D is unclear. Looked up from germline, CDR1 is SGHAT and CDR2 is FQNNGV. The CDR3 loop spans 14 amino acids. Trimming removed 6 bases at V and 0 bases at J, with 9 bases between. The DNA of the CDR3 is TGTGCCAGCAGAGACCGGGGCTCTGGAAACACCATATATTTT. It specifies CASRDRGSGNTIYF.

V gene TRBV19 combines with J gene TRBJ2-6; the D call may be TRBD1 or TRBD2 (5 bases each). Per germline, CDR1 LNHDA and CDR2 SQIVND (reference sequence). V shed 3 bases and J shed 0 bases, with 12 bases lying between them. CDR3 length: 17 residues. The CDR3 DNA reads TGTGCCAGTAGTATGGGGACGGGAAGCTCTGGGGCCAACGTCCTGACTTTC. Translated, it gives CASSMGTGSSGANVLTF.

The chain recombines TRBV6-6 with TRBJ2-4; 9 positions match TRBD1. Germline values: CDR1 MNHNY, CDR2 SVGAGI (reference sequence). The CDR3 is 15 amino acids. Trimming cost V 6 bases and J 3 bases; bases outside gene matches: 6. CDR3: CASSPGQGGKNIQYF. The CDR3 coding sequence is TGTGCCAGCAGCCCGGGACAGGGCGGCAAAAACATTCAGTACTTC.